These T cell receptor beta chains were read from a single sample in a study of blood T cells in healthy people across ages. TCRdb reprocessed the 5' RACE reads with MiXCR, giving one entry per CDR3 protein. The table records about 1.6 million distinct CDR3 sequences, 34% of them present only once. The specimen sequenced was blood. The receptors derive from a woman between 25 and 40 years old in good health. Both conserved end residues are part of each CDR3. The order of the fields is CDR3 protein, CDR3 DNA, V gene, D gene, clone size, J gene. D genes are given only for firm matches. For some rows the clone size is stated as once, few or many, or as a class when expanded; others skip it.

CSARVAGNEQFF,TGCAGTGCTAGAGTTGCGGGCAATGAGCAGTTCTTC,TRBV20-1,NA,few,TRBJ2-1
CASSVGGGANQPQHF,TGTGCCAGCAGCGTGGGAGGGGGAGCGAATCAGCCCCAGCATTTT,TRBV7-2,NA,many,TRBJ1-5
CSAPTGTFYEQYF,TGCAGTGCCCCCACCGGGACCTTCTACGAGCAGTACTTC,TRBV20-1,NA,NA,TRBJ2-7
CATSRTPGTSITDTQYF,TGTGCCACCAGCAGAACCCCTGGGACTAGCATCACAGATACGCAGTATTTT,TRBV15,TRBD2,few,TRBJ2-3
CASSPRRDALEQYF,TGTGCCAGCAGCCCCCGGCGAGATGCCTTGGAGCAGTACTTC,TRBV7-2,NA,many,TRBJ2-5
CASSPRTLTDTQYF,TGTGCCAGCTCACCACGCACTCTCACAGATACGCAGTATTTT,TRBV18,NA,NA,TRBJ2-3
CASSLIRGDGYTF,TGTGCCAGCAGCTTAATAAGGGGGGATGGCTACACCTTC,TRBV7-2,NA,NA,TRBJ1-2
CASSLSLAGAETQYF,TGTGCCAGCAGTTTAAGTCTAGCGGGAGCGGAGACCCAGTACTTC,TRBV28,TRBD2,few,TRBJ2-5
CASSSPGRGDPTYGYTF,TGTGCCAGCAGCTCCCCGGGTCGGGGGGACCCGACCTATGGCTACACCTTC,TRBV11-2,NA,NA,TRBJ1-2
CASSPDSGGPIGELFF,TGCGCCAGCAGCCCAGATAGCGGGGGGCCCATCGGGGAGCTGTTTTTT,TRBV4-1,TRBD2,NA,TRBJ2-2
CASSAAGRQPLGYTF,TGTGCCAGCAGCGCAGCAGGAAGACAGCCGCTGGGCTACACCTTC,TRBV9,NA,NA,TRBJ1-2
CASSPRVPRGGGYTF,TGTGCCAGCAGTCCCCGAGTCCCCAGGGGTGGCGGCTACACCTTC,TRBV28,NA,once,TRBJ1-2
CASSPDFGTQGTDTQYF,TGTGCCAGCAGCCCCGATTTCGGGACCCAGGGGACAGATACGCAGTATTTT,TRBV11-2,NA,NA,TRBJ2-3
CASRGGMVDGLPYTDTQYF,TGCGCCAGCAGGGGAGGGATGGTAGACGGACTCCCCTACACAGATACGCAGTATTTT,TRBV5-1,TRBD2,few,TRBJ2-3
CASSFQTSVETQYF,TGTGCCAGCAGCTTCCAAACTAGCGTAGAGACCCAGTACTTC,TRBV7-9,TRBD2,few,TRBJ2-5
CAGSLAPGAHTDTQYF,TGTGCCGGCAGCTTAGCACCCGGGGCACACACAGATACGCAGTATTTT,TRBV7-7,NA,NA,TRBJ2-3
CASKMTSEGTGELFF,TGTGCCAGCAAAATGACTAGCGAGGGGACCGGGGAGCTGTTTTTT,TRBV2,TRBD2,NA,TRBJ2-2
CASSEGPDETYEQYF,TGTGCCAGCAGTGAGGGGCCGGATGAAACCTACGAGCAGTACTTC,TRBV2,NA,NA,TRBJ2-7
CASSSTSGGGGETQYF,TGTGCCAGCAGCTCGACAAGTGGGGGCGGCGGAGAGACCCAGTACTTC,TRBV7-2,NA,NA,TRBJ2-5
CASSPSGTYYEQYF,TGTGCCAGCAGCCCCAGCGGGACGTACTACGAGCAGTACTTC,TRBV12-3/TRBV12-4,TRBD2,NA,TRBJ2-7
CASRLDGINTEAFF,TGTGCCAGCAGATTAGACGGGATAAACACTGAAGCTTTCTTT,TRBV7-2,NA,NA,TRBJ1-1
CASPTGGLDYEQYF,TGTGCCAGCCCCACAGGGGGCTTAGACTACGAGCAGTACTTC,TRBV9,TRBD1,few,TRBJ2-7
CSVGIGSEAFF,TGCAGCGTTGGTATCGGTTCTGAAGCTTTCTTT,TRBV29-1,NA,NA,TRBJ1-1
CASSFLAGGSDTQYF,TGTGCCAGCAGCTTTCTAGCGGGAGGATCAGATACGCAGTATTTT,TRBV7-6,TRBD2,many,TRBJ2-3
CASSLVTETQYF,TGTGCCAGCAGCTTAGTTACTGAGACCCAGTACTTC,TRBV7-8,NA,many,TRBJ2-5
CSARPRGSLYNEQFF,TGCAGTGCTAGACCGAGGGGGTCTCTATACAATGAGCAGTTCTTC,TRBV20-1,NA,NA,TRBJ2-1
CASSLEDRGHREQYF,TGCGCCAGCAGCTTGGAGGACAGGGGGCATCGAGAGCAGTACTTC,TRBV5-1,TRBD1,NA,TRBJ2-7
CSARPGQINIQYF,TGCAGTGCTAGGCCGGGACAGATAAACATTCAGTACTTC,TRBV20-1,TRBD1,NA,TRBJ2-4
CASSLSWDRGASEQFF,TGCGCCAGCAGCCTCTCATGGGACAGGGGTGCGAGCGAGCAGTTCTTC,TRBV4-1,TRBD1,many,TRBJ2-1
CASSLAAKETQFF,TGTGCCAGCAGCTTAGCGGCAAAAGAGACCCAGTTCTTC,TRBV7-2,NA,NA,TRBJ2-1
CASSQEASGLQETQYF,TGTGCCAGCAGCCAAGAAGCTAGCGGACTACAAGAGACCCAGTACTTC,TRBV4-2,TRBD2,NA,TRBJ2-5
CASSLGQGRIRETQYF,TGCGCCAGCAGCTTGGGACAGGGGAGAATACGGGAGACCCAGTACTTC,TRBV5-1,TRBD1,NA,TRBJ2-5
CASMRELGPDTQYF,TGTGCCAGCATGCGGGAGTTGGGCCCAGATACGCAGTATTTT,TRBV28,TRBD2,few,TRBJ2-3
CASSQRGPGGYEKLFF,TGTGCCAGCAGCCAAAGGGGCCCCGGAGGTTATGAAAAACTGTTTTTT,TRBV3-1,NA,NA,TRBJ1-4
CSAYQIRDSTNNEQFF,TGCAGTGCTTATCAGATCCGGGACTCGACGAACAATGAGCAGTTCTTC,TRBV20-1,NA,many,TRBJ2-1
CASSAGTSGTAEYF,TGCGCCAGCAGCGCCGGGACTAGCGGGACCGCCGAGTACTTC,TRBV5-1,TRBD2,NA,TRBJ2-7
CASSLPGQGYWNEQFF,TGTGCCAGCAGCTTACCCGGACAGGGTTACTGGAATGAGCAGTTCTTC,TRBV7-9,TRBD1,NA,TRBJ2-1
CASSQDLKGADTQYF,TGTGCCAGCAGCCAAGATCTTAAGGGGGCAGATACGCAGTATTTT,TRBV3-1,NA,few,TRBJ2-3
CASSQDTHFLETQYF,TGCGCCAGCAGCCAAGATACCCACTTCCTAGAGACCCAGTACTTC,TRBV4-1,NA,many,TRBJ2-5
CASSQIRAAGQPQHF,TGCGCCAGCAGCCAGATCCGGGCCGCGGGGCAGCCCCAGCATTTT,TRBV4-1,NA,once,TRBJ1-5
CASSLGLWGLIGNEQFF,TGTGCCAGCAGTTTAGGGCTATGGGGGCTAATCGGGAATGAGCAGTTCTTC,TRBV27,NA,NA,TRBJ2-1
CASSPDGRANQPQHF,TGCGCCAGCAGCCCGGATGGGAGGGCGAATCAGCCCCAGCATTTT,TRBV5-1,NA,NA,TRBJ1-5
CASSEGQYNQPQHF,TGTGCCAGCAGTGAGGGTCAGTACAATCAGCCCCAGCATTTT,TRBV2,NA,NA,TRBJ1-5
CSAGTGVTYEQYF,TGCAGCGCCGGGACAGGGGTCACCTACGAGCAGTACTTC,TRBV29-1,TRBD1,many,TRBJ2-7
CASSLGGRRRDIQYF,TGTGCCAGCAGTTTGGGCGGGAGGAGGAGGGACATTCAGTACTTC,TRBV27,TRBD2,NA,TRBJ2-4
CASSTGTSGLYEQYF,TGCGCCAGCAGCACGGGGACTAGCGGCCTCTACGAGCAGTACTTC,TRBV5-1,TRBD2,NA,TRBJ2-7
CSVEVTTTTDTQYF,TGCAGCGTTGAAGTGACAACAACGACAGATACGCAGTATTTT,TRBV29-1,NA,NA,TRBJ2-3
CASSSAFSYNEQYF,TGTGCCAGCAGCTCCGCGTTCTCCTACAATGAGCAGTACTTC,TRBV5-6,NA,NA,TRBJ2-7
CASSQDLIGGVSYNEQFF,TGTGCCAGCAGCCAAGATCTAATCGGCGGGGTCTCCTACAATGAGCAGTTCTTC,TRBV14,NA,few,TRBJ2-1
CASSYSGGGIYEQYF,TGTGCCAGCAGTTACTCTGGCGGGGGTATCTACGAGCAGTACTTC,TRBV6-2/TRBV6-3,TRBD2,NA,TRBJ2-7
CAISPQPISNQPQHF,TGTGCCATCAGTCCGCAGCCTATTAGCAATCAGCCCCAGCATTTT,TRBV10-3,NA,NA,TRBJ1-5
CACSLAGGQDNEQFF,TGTGCCTGCAGCTTAGCCGGCGGACAGGACAATGAGCAGTTCTTC,TRBV7-8,TRBD1,NA,TRBJ2-1
CAWSWETEAFF,TGTGCCTGGAGTTGGGAGACTGAAGCTTTCTTT,TRBV30,NA,once,TRBJ1-1
CASGNPGGLIEAFF,TGTGCCAGCGGAAACCCGGGCGGGCTTATTGAAGCTTTCTTT,TRBV27,NA,NA,TRBJ1-1
CASSLAGFMNTEAFF,TGCGCCAGCAGCTTGGCAGGCTTCATGAACACTGAAGCTTTCTTT,TRBV5-1,NA,NA,TRBJ1-1
CASSLSVPGTSVLTGELFF,TGTGCCAGCAGTTTATCCGTCCCCGGGACTAGCGTCTTGACCGGGGAGCTGTTTTTT,TRBV27,TRBD2,NA,TRBJ2-2
CRANTADSPLHF,TGCAGGGCTAACACAGCAGATTCACCCCTCCACTTT,TRBV20-1,NA,NA,TRBJ1-6
CASSQVVGFVQPQHF,TGCGCCAGCAGCCAAGTGGTCGGGTTTGTTCAGCCCCAGCATTTT,TRBV4-1,NA,few,TRBJ1-5
CASSLQGQDYAETQYF,TGCGCCAGCAGCCTACAGGGGCAGGATTACGCAGAGACCCAGTACTTC,TRBV4-1,TRBD1,many,TRBJ2-5
CASSQSVFDTEAFF,TGCGCCAGCAGCCAGAGCGTTTTCGACACTGAAGCTTTCTTT,TRBV4-1,NA,NA,TRBJ1-1